These 3 T cell receptor beta chains share one sample of origin, sequenced in a study of cytomegalovirus exposure and HLA in healthy donors. Primers: 60 Vbeta forward and 13 Jbeta reverse. The assay was immunoSEQ multiplex PCR, and TCRdb's table has in-frame clones only and misses some. The table records 150,000 to 200,000 clones, approximately 71% of them present only once. What was sequenced was PBMCs. The receptors stem from a woman in her thirties or forties in good health and CMV-seropositive.

J is TRBJ2-7 and V is TRBV11-2; the D gene is possibly TRBD2 (5 bases). V dropped 7 bases and J dropped 6 bases, with 13 bases sitting between them. The CDR3 is made up of 12 amino acids. Germline V gives CDR1 SGHAT, CDR2 FQNNGV. CDR3 sequence reads: CASNSRAGEQYF. The CDR3, as DNA: TGTGCCAGCAACTCAAGGGCGGGCGAGCAGTACTTC.

For the CDR3, the DNA is TGTGCCAGCAGCCCCAGACGGACAGGGGGGAACACTGAAGCTTTCTTT. Amino acid sequence: CASSPRRTGGNTEAFF. The chain is built from TRBV7-2 and TRBJ1-1; 10 bases match TRBD1. V gave up 5 bases and J gave up 1 base; unmatched junction bases: 7. Germline V gene lookup returns CDR1 SGHTA and CDR2 FQGNSA. There are 16 residues in the CDR3.

This clone was counted once. The chain is built from TRBV7-3 and TRBJ2-5, with 9 bases fitting TRBD2. The CDR3 covers 16 residues. With V trimmed by 0 bases and J by 2 bases, 4 bases remained unmatched. The V gene's germline CDR1 is SGHTA and CDR2 FQGTGA. The CDR3 nucleotides are TGTGCCAGCAGCTTAACGTCTCTAGCGGGGCAAGAGACCCAGTACTTC. Its protein product is CASSLTSLAGQETQYF.